A selection of T cell receptor beta chains follows, all from one sample in a study of response to subunit inactivated influenza vaccine. TCRdb recomputed calls from the RT-PCR reads with MiXCR, one row per CDR3 protein. This table has 450,000 to 600,000 distinct CDR3 sequences, approximately 15% appearing once. Sequencing was performed on CD4+ T cells sorted from PBMCs, taken roughly 24 months after vaccination. The receptors originated from a man between 50 and 69 years old who received an inactivated influenza vaccine. The CDR3 runs from the conserved cysteine through the conserved F or W. Each record gives: J gene, D gene, clone size, V gene, CDR3 protein, CDR3 DNA. D genes are given only for firm matches. Rows give clone size only sometimes, using once, few, many, or a class for an expanded clone.

TRBJ2-3	.	.	TRBV3-1	CASSQSAGDTQYF	TGTGCCAGCAGCCAATCGGCGGGAGATACGCAGTATTTT
TRBJ2-7	TRBD2	many	TRBV7-8	CASSLEGTSKYEQYF	TGTGCCAGCAGCTTAGAGGGGACTAGCAAGTACGAGCAGTACTTC
TRBJ1-2	TRBD1	.	TRBV20-1	CSASPRDRGNYGYTF	TGCAGTGCCTCCCCCCGGGACAGGGGGAACTATGGCTACACCTTC
TRBJ1-6	.	few	TRBV27	CASPDNSPLHF	TGTGCCAGCCCTGATAATTCACCCCTCCACTTT
TRBJ2-3	.	.	TRBV21-1	CASSRQGASTDTQYF	TGTGCCAGCAGCAGACAGGGGGCCAGCACAGATACGCAGTATTTT
TRBJ2-3	.	.	TRBV20-1	CSASLGGDHTDTQYF	TGCAGTGCTAGTTTGGGCGGGGACCACACAGATACGCAGTATTTT
TRBJ1-5	.	.	TRBV7-2	CASSPDWSSNQPQHF	TGTGCCAGCAGCCCTGACTGGAGTAGCAATCAGCCCCAGCATTTT
TRBJ2-2	.	few	TRBV7-9	CASSQTGQNTGELFF	TGTGCCAGCAGCCAAACGGGACAGAACACCGGGGAGCTGTTTTTT
TRBJ2-7	.	.	TRBV11-2	CASSFRGQGIRRSSALYEQYF	TGTGCCAGCAGCTTCCGGGGACAAGGTATTAGGCGATCCTCAGCCCTCTACGAGCAGTACTTC
TRBJ1-6	.	few	TRBV4-2	CASSRRDQYNSPLHF	TGTGCCAGCAGCCGCCGGGACCAGTATAATTCACCCCTCCACTTT
TRBJ2-1	.	.	TRBV12-3/TRBV12-4	CASSLIGIEQFF	TGTGCCAGCAGTTTAATTGGCATTGAGCAGTTCTTC
TRBJ2-7	.	many	TRBV12-3/TRBV12-4	CASSATYEQYF	TGTGCCAGCAGTGCAACCTACGAGCAGTACTTC
TRBJ2-5	TRBD1	.	TRBV6-5	CASSYPRGQGLRETQYF	TGTGCCAGCAGTTACCCTCGAGGACAGGGGTTACGGGAGACCCAGTACTTC
TRBJ1-2	TRBD1	.	TRBV7-9	CASRPTGGYGYTF	TGTGCCAGCAGGCCTACAGGGGGTTATGGCTACACCTTC
TRBJ1-2	TRBD1	few	TRBV5-1	CASSFGQGGYGYTF	TGCGCCAGCAGTTTTGGACAGGGGGGCTATGGCTACACCTTC
TRBJ2-3	TRBD2	.	TRBV10-2	CASVEPGLGADTQYF	TGCGCCAGTGTTGAGCCGGGACTAGGGGCAGATACGCAGTATTTT
TRBJ2-7	.	few	TRBV7-9	CASSLAEGRNYEQYF	TGTGCCAGCAGCTTAGCGGAGGGGCGTAACTACGAGCAGTACTTC
TRBJ2-7	.	few	TRBV21-1	CASSKGAGPSYEQYF	TGTGCCAGCAGCAAAGGGGCAGGGCCGTCCTACGAGCAGTACTTC
TRBJ2-3	.	.	TRBV20-1	CSARGSAGRTDTQYF	TGCAGTGCTAGAGGTTCGGCAGGGAGGACAGATACGCAGTATTTT
TRBJ2-1	.	few	TRBV7-2	CASSFSGIEQFF	TGTGCCAGCAGCTTCTCTGGGATCGAGCAGTTCTTC
TRBJ1-4	.	.	TRBV7-8	CASSLARTATNEKLFF	TGTGCCAGCAGCTTAGCAAGGACAGCCACTAATGAAAAACTGTTTTTT
TRBJ1-2	.	few	TRBV12-3/TRBV12-4	CASSLGQLDYGYTF	TGTGCCAGCAGTTTAGGGCAGCTCGATTATGGCTACACCTTC
TRBJ2-2	TRBD1	.	TRBV6-2/TRBV6-3	CASSSDRVTGELFF	TGTGCCAGCAGTTCCGACAGGGTCACCGGGGAGCTGTTTTTT
TRBJ1-5	.	few	TRBV6-1	CASARESNQPQHF	TGTGCCAGCGCCAGGGAGAGCAATCAGCCCCAGCATTTT
TRBJ2-1	TRBD2	.	TRBV2	CASSLGGSNRDEQFF	TGTGCCAGCAGTCTAGGCGGGAGTAATAGGGATGAGCAGTTCTTC
TRBJ1-2	.	.	TRBV4-2	CASSQDVWGGANYGYTF	TGTGCCAGCAGCCAAGACGTGTGGGGAGGGGCAAACTATGGCTACACCTTC
TRBJ1-1	TRBD1	few	TRBV18	CASSRTGGSTEAFF	TGTGCCAGCTCACGGACAGGGGGCTCCACTGAAGCTTTCTTT
TRBJ2-1	TRBD2	few	TRBV7-2	CASRAELAEQFF	TGTGCCAGCAGAGCCGAACTAGCGGAGCAGTTCTTC
TRBJ1-6	TRBD1	few	TRBV4-3	CASSHPGTGVSPLHF	TGCGCCAGCAGCCACCCCGGGACAGGGGTGTCACCCCTCCACTTT
TRBJ2-5	.	.	TRBV5-1	CASSLAGQLQETQYF	TGCGCCAGCAGCTTGGCTGGTCAGCTACAAGAGACCCAGTACTTC
TRBJ2-1	.	.	TRBV5-1	CASSWTQGEQFF	TGCGCCAGCAGCTGGACTCAGGGAGAGCAGTTCTTC
TRBJ2-7	.	few	TRBV7-2	CASSLGSMAYEQYF	TGTGCCAGCAGCTTAGGGAGTATGGCCTACGAGCAGTACTTC
TRBJ1-6	.	many	TRBV5-1	CASSLAVQGYSPLHF	TGCGCCAGCAGCTTGGCCGTCCAGGGATATTCACCCCTCCACTTT
TRBJ2-5	TRBD2	few	TRBV24-1	CATSDTTGLANQETQYF	TGTGCCACCAGTGATACCACGGGACTAGCGAACCAAGAGACCCAGTACTTC
TRBJ1-2	TRBD1	few	TRBV4-1	CASSRGQGIGPIYGYTF	TGCGCCAGCAGCCGCGGACAGGGAATTGGCCCCATCTATGGCTACACCTTC
TRBJ1-6	TRBD1	few	TRBV5-1	CASSVAGTADSPLHF	TGCGCCAGCAGCGTAGCCGGGACAGCCGATTCACCCCTCCACTTT
TRBJ2-1	TRBD2	.	TRBV20-1	CSARGGASGRAREQFF	TGCAGTGCTAGAGGGGGAGCTAGCGGGAGGGCCCGGGAGCAGTTCTTC
TRBJ2-4	.	few	TRBV12-3/TRBV12-4	CASKGLLVDKNIQYF	TGTGCCAGCAAGGGTTTACTGGTTGACAAAAACATTCAGTACTTC
TRBJ2-2	.	.	TRBV15	CATSRAGVTGELFF	TGTGCCACCAGCAGAGCAGGGGTCACCGGGGAGCTGTTTTTT
TRBJ2-7	.	few	TRBV20-1	CSAMRGPTYEQYF	TGCAGTGCTATGAGGGGTCCCACCTACGAGCAGTACTTC
TRBJ2-3	.	few	TRBV7-2	CASSLWGESTDTQYF	TGTGCCAGCAGCTTATGGGGGGAAAGCACAGATACGCAGTATTTT
TRBJ2-2	TRBD1	.	TRBV5-1	CASSAGYRGRTGELFF	TGCGCCAGCAGCGCCGGATACAGGGGGCGGACCGGGGAGCTGTTTTTT
TRBJ2-2	TRBD1	many	TRBV12-3/TRBV12-4	CASNIPRDRGINTGELFF	TGTGCCAGCAACATCCCCCGGGACAGGGGAATTAACACCGGGGAGCTGTTTTTT
TRBJ2-2	.	few	TRBV10-3	CAISESGLSGELFF	TGTGCCATCAGTGAGTCGGGTCTCTCCGGGGAGCTGTTTTTT
TRBJ2-2	.	.	TRBV7-2	CASSHGGGELFF	TGTGCCAGCAGCCACGGGGGCGGGGAGCTGTTTTTT
TRBJ2-5	.	.	TRBV10-3	CAISDGVLETQYF	TGTGCCATCAGTGATGGGGTTTTGGAGACCCAGTACTTC
TRBJ2-2	TRBD1	.	TRBV9	CASSVRTGLLSGELFF	TGTGCCAGCAGCGTGCGGACAGGTTTACTTTCCGGGGAGCTGTTTTTT
TRBJ2-1	.	.	TRBV29-1	CSAAGGADYNEQFF	TGCAGCGCCGCCGGCGGGGCCGATTACAATGAGCAGTTCTTC